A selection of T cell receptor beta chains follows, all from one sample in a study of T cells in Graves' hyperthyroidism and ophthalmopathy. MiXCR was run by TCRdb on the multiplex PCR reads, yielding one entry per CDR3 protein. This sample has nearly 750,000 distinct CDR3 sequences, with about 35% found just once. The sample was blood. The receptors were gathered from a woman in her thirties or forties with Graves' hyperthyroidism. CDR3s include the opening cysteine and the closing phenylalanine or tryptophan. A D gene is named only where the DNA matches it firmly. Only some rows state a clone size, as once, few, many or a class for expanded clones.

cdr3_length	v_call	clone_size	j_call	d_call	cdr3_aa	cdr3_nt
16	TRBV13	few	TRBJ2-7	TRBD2	CASSSVGLADSYEQYF	TGTGCCAGCAGCTCCGTTGGACTAGCGGACTCCTACGAGCAGTACTTC
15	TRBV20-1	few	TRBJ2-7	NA	CSASIPRDISYEQYF	TGCAGTGCTAGTATCCCACGGGACATCTCCTACGAGCAGTACTTC
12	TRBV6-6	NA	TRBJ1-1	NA	CASSYWVTEAFF	TGTGCCAGCAGTTACTGGGTGACTGAAGCTTTCTTT
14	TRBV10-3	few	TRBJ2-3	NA	CAISPRDSGDTQYF	TGTGCCATCAGTCCCCGTGATTCGGGAGATACGCAGTATTTT
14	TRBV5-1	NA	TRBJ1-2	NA	CASSLDGAAGGYTF	TGCGCCAGCAGCCTGGACGGGGCTGCGGGGGGCTACACCTTC
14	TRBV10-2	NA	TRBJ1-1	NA	CASSESAGCTEAFF	TGCGCCAGCAGTGAGTCGGCAGGGTGCACTGAAGCTTTCTTT
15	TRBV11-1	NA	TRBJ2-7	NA	CASGGSSAQGYEQYF	TGTGCCAGTGGCGGCAGCAGTGCCCAGGGTTACGAGCAGTACTTC
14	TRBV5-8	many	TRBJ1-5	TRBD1	CASRETGRTEPQHF	TGTGCCAGCAGAGAGACAGGGAGAACAGAGCCCCAGCATTTT
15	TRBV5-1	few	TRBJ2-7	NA	CASSYEQEGTYEQYF	TGCGCCAGCAGCTATGAACAGGAAGGGACCTACGAGCAGTACTTC
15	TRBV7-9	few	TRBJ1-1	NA	CASSLRGAENTEAFF	TGTGCCAGCAGCTTACGGGGCGCTGAGAACACTGAAGCTTTCTTT
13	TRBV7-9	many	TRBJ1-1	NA	CASSLGTQGEAFF	TGTGCCAGCAGCCTCGGGACACAGGGTGAAGCTTTCTTT
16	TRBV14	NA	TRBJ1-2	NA	CASSHTPGPTNYGYTF	TGTGCCAGCAGTCACACACCGGGGCCGACTAACTATGGCTACACCTTC
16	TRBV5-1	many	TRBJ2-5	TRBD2	CASSSLTSGMGETQYF	TGCGCCAGCAGCTCCCTGACTAGCGGGATGGGCGAGACCCAGTACTTC
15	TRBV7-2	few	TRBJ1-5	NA	CASSLFRTNNQPQHF	TGTGCCAGCAGCTTGTTCCGGACCAACAATCAGCCCCAGCATTTT
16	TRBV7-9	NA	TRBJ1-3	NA	CASSDIIGTSGNTIYF	TGTGCCAGCAGCGACATCATAGGCACCTCTGGAAACACCATATATTTT
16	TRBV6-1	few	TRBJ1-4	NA	CASSDRPFEAGEKLFF	TGTGCCAGCAGTGACCGGCCTTTCGAGGCGGGAGAAAAACTGTTTTTT
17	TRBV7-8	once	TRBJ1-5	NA	CASSLAHSTDSNQPQHF	TGTGCCAGCAGCTTAGCCCACTCGACAGATAGCAATCAGCCCCAGCATTTT
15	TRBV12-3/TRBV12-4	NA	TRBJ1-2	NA	CASNLPALGNYGYTF	TGTGCCAGCAACCTCCCCGCTTTGGGGAACTATGGCTACACCTTC
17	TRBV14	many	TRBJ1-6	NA	CASSQGRFGQLNSPLHF	TGTGCCAGCAGCCAAGGGAGGTTCGGACAGCTAAATTCACCCCTCCACTTT
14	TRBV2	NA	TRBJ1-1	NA	CASSYVEVKTEAFF	TGTGCCAGCAGTTACGTGGAGGTAAAAACTGAAGCTTTCTTT
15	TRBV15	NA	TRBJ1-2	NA	CATSSLLGFDYGYTF	TGTGCCACCAGCAGCTTACTGGGTTTTGACTATGGCTACACCTTC
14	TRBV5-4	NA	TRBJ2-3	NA	CASSGKQGSDTQYF	TGTGCCAGCAGCGGAAAACAGGGATCAGATACGCAGTATTTT
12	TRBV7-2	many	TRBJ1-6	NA	CASSALDTVLHF	TGTGCCAGCAGCGCACTTGACACCGTTCTCCACTTT
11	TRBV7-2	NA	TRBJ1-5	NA	CASSGWDTQHF	TGTGCCAGCAGCGGATGGGACACTCAGCATTTT
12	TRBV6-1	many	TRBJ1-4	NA	CASSNSGEKLFF	TGTGCCAGCAGTAACAGTGGTGAAAAACTGTTTTTT
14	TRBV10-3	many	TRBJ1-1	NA	CAISDLGSNTEAFF	TGTGCCATCAGTGATCTGGGGTCGAACACTGAAGCTTTCTTT
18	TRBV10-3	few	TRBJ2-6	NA	CASSYAGLRPSGANVLTF	TGTGCCAGCAGTTACGCGGGACTCAGGCCCTCTGGGGCCAACGTCCTGACTTTC
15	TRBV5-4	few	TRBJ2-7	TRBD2	CASSLIGLASYEQYF	TGTGCCAGCAGCTTGATAGGACTAGCCTCCTACGAGCAGTACTTC
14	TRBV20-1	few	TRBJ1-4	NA	CSARTGDTNEKLFF	TGCAGTGCTAGAACGGGGGATACTAATGAAAAACTGTTTTTT
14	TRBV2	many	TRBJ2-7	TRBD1	CASLTGGGDYEQYF	TGTGCCAGCCTGACAGGGGGGGGGGATTACGAGCAGTACTTC
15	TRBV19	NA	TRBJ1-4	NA	CASIPADSIGEKLFF	TGTGCCAGTATTCCAGCGGACAGCATAGGGGAAAAACTGTTTTTT
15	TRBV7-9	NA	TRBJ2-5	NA	CASSTEAGPGETQYF	TGTGCCAGCAGCACCGAGGCCGGGCCGGGGGAGACCCAGTACTTC
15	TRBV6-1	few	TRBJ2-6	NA	CASSLTLSGANVLTF	TGTGCCAGCAGTCTGACCCTCTCTGGGGCCAACGTCCTGACTTTC
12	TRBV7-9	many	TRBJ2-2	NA	CASGLNTGELFF	TGTGCCAGCGGTCTGAACACCGGGGAGCTGTTTTTT
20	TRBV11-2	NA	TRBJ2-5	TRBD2	CASSPLNYAAGGLTRETQYF	TGTGCCAGCAGCCCCCTTAATTACGCAGCGGGGGGACTCACCCGGGAGACCCAGTACTTC